This T cell receptor (beta chain) was profiled in a study of OX40 agonist ivuxolimab in advanced cancers. Study overall: Ivuxolimab was administered intravenously to patients at 0.01 to 10 mg/kg every 2 weeks. Enrolled patients in dose escalation had cancers that were hepatocellular carcinoma, melanoma, renal cell or head and neck cancer.

The assay was immunoSEQ multiplex PCR, and TCRdb's table has in-frame clones only and misses some. The sample has tens of thousands of clones, 91% seen once; the top ten hold approximately 19%. CDR1 is SGDLS and CDR2 is YYNGEE in the germline V gene. Trimming took 5 bases from V and 4 from J, leaving 10 bases between them. This CDR3 has 12 residues. The chain joins TRBV9 to TRBJ2-7, with D unclear. The source material was CD4+ or CD8+ T cells sorted from blood, sampled in a trial of the OX40 agonist ivuxolimab. This clonotype was obtained from an adult with an advanced solid tumor such as melanoma, head and neck, liver or kidney cancer. CDR3 DNA: TGTGCCAGCAGTCAAAACAGTTACGAGCAGTACTTC. As protein: CASSQNSYEQYF.